A single sample gave rise to the 15 T cell receptor beta chains below, sequenced in a study of blood T cells in healthy people across ages (dated by TCRdb to the mid-2010s). Receptors were amplified or captured by 5' RACE. A second PCR of about 6 to 12 cycles was run with a J-beta primer mix and a sample-barcoded 5' primer. TCRdb redid the processing of the public reads, applying fastp at Q25 and MiXCR, and retained in-frame beta chains. Each entry merges the rows of one CDR3 protein and shows their most common DNA and genes. Here the sample has approximately 2,000,000 distinct CDR3 sequences; 39% occur a single time. More than 20% of the sample belongs to the ten largest clones. Sequenced material: blood. All receptors derive from a human donor in good health.

This clonotype was seen repeatedly, ten times or more. The chain employs TRBV3-1 and TRBJ2-4; 8 positions agree with TRBD2. The DNA matches TRBJ2-7 better at its end, which makes the J call doubtful. Germline-derived CDR1 and CDR2 are LGHDT and YNNKEL (reference sequence). The CDR3 has 17 amino acids. CDR3 region: CASSQDRSGLAIGEQYF. The CDR3 DNA reads TGTGCCAGCAGCCAAGATCGGTCAGGACTAGCTATCGGCGAGCAGTACTTC.

There are many counts of this clonotype. One end of the junction does not line up with germline, which may come from a read error. The genes are TRBV7-2 and TRBJ1-1; no clear D. In germline, CDR1 is SGHTA, CDR2 FQGNSA. The CDR3 extends over 13 amino acids. The CDR3 DNA follows: TGTGCTAGCAGCTTACGTTCGAACACTGAAGCTTTCTTT. Amino acid sequence: CASSLRSNTEAFF.

This clonotype was found once. The V call is TRBV6-2 or TRBV6-3, the J call TRBJ2-5; the match to TRBD2 covers 8 bases. CDR1 MNHEY and CDR2 SVGEGT come from the germline V gene. This CDR3 spans 15 amino acids. V lost 2 bases to trimming and J lost 4 bases; unmatched junction nucleotides: 6. The CDR3 loop reads CASSYRAGDIETQYF. The DNA for the CDR3 is TGTGCCAGCAGTTACCGAGCGGGGGATATAGAGACCCAGTACTTC.

This clonotype showed up just a few times. The rearrangement links TRBV3-1 to TRBJ2-1; either TRBD1 or TRBD2 may supply D (5 bases each). This CDR3 has 12 residues. Germline CDR1 reads LGHDT; CDR2 reads YNNKEL (reference sequence). Trimming stripped 0 bases from V and 15 bases from J, with 12 bases between. CDR3: CASSQDPGPVFF. CDR3 nucleotides: TGTGCCAGCAGCCAAGATCCGGGACCCGTGTTCTTC.

The DNA for the CDR3 is TGTGCCAGCAGAGGAACGGGACAGGAGAATGAAAAACTGTTTTTT. Translating gives CASRGTGQENEKLFF. The chain couples TRBV27 to TRBJ1-4; 8 nucleotides line up with TRBD1. Trimming took 6 bases from V and 5 from J; bases not matched to a gene: 8. This CDR3 is 15 amino acids long. Per germline, CDR1 MNHEY and CDR2 SMNVEV (reference sequence).

The chain has TRBV6-5 and TRBJ2-1; 8 bases fit TRBD1. J gave up 6 bases and V 0 bases, and 10 bases lay outside the gene matches. Germline V lookup: CDR1 MNHEY, CDR2 SVGAGI. The CDR3 spans 17 residues. Here the CDR3 reads CASSYSIPGTGRNEQFF. Written as DNA, the CDR3 is TGTGCCAGCAGTTACTCGATCCCTGGGACAGGACGCAATGAGCAGTTCTTC.

The chain recombines TRBV4-1 with TRBJ1-2, with TRBD1 as a possible D gene (5 bases). Looked up from germline, CDR1 is MGHRA and CDR2 is YSYEKL. This CDR3 has 15 residues. V gave up 4 bases and J gave up 3 bases, with 15 bases separating them. The DNA for the CDR3 is TGCGCCAGCAGCCTCCCAGGAGGGACTGACTATGGCTACACCTTC. Translating gives CASSLPGGTDYGYTF.

The chain combines TRBV12-3 or TRBV12-4 with TRBJ1-1, with TRBD1 matching 9 bases. Trimming removed 9 bases from V and 4 bases from J; junction bases left unmatched: 9. The CDR3 loop spans 14 amino acids. The DNA for the CDR3 is TGTGCCAGTAATACACAGGGGGCGTTCACTGAAGCTTTCTTT. This translates into CASNTQGAFTEAFF.

The chain links TRBV10-3 to TRBJ2-1; D gene ambiguous. V was shortened by 6 bases and J by 3 bases, with 9 bases between the two germline ends. The CDR3 has 13 residues. Germline values: CDR1 ENHRY, CDR2 SYGVKD. In nucleotides, the CDR3 is TGTGCCATCAGCCCCGAGATCTACAATGAGCAGTTCTTC. This gives the protein CAISPEIYNEQFF.

In its sample, this clonotype was seen a few times. The chain couples TRBV20-1 to TRBJ1-4, with D hard to call. Trimming stripped 4 bases from V and 7 bases from J, with 13 bases between. The CDR3 has 13 amino acids. CDR1 is DFQATT and CDR2 is SNEGSKA in the germline V gene (reference sequence). The CDR3 nucleotides read TGCAGTGCTATCGGAGAGTGGGGTGAAAAACTGTTTTTT. Its protein product is CSAIGEWGEKLFF.

Only a few counts were recorded for this clonotype. The rearrangement joins TRBV20-1 to TRBJ2-1; TRBD1 might be the D (5 bases). From germline, CDR1 is DFQATT and CDR2 SNEGSKA (reference sequence). Between the trimmed V and J ends, which lost 1 base and 7 bases, there was a span of 11 bases. The CDR3 loop spans 13 amino acids. CDR3 sequence: CSARGTPSNEQFF. CDR3 sequence (DNA): TGCAGTGCTAGAGGGACACCTAGTAATGAGCAGTTCTTC.

This clonotype has a handful of counts. This chain connects TRBV11-2 to TRBJ2-2; the D is unclear. Germline CDR1 SGHAT, CDR2 FQNNGV. V lost 1 base and J 2 bases, leaving 20 bases between the germline ends. CDR3 length: 19 residues. The chain's CDR3 is CASSLVPYRDIPNTGELFF. The CDR3 DNA sequence: TGTGCCAGCAGCTTAGTCCCCTACAGAGACATTCCTAACACCGGGGAGCTGTTTTTT.

This clonotype has ten or more counts. The junction departs from the called germline gene at one end, perhaps through a read error. The chain carries TRBV5-1 and TRBJ2-1, with 16 bases fitting TRBD2. Germline V gene lookup returns CDR1 SGHRS and CDR2 YFSETQ. The CDR3 covers 16 residues. The CDR3 bases are TGTGCCAGCAGCACGGGACTAGCGGGGGGGTACAATGAGCAGTTCTTC. Translation: CASSTGLAGGYNEQFF.

The chain links TRBV6-6 to TRBJ1-2; D might be TRBD1 (6 bases). CDR1 and CDR2 from the germline V gene are MNHNY and SVGAGI (reference sequence). This CDR3 is built from 13 residues. V lost 6 bases to trimming and J lost 7 bases, with 15 bases between them. The CDR3 coding sequence is TGTGCCAGCAGGCCTACAGGGAGCGCTGGCTACACCTTC. Encoded protein: CASRPTGSAGYTF.

A remark on this clonotype: This may stem from a read error, because a much larger clone lies one nucleotide away. V and J are TRBV20-1 and TRBJ1-2; D is possibly TRBD1 (5 bases). The germline gives CDR1 DFQATT, CDR2 SNEGSKA (reference sequence). The CDR3 length is 14 residues. The CDR3 coding sequence is TGCAGTGCTAGATCTCTGGGCAGGGAGCATGGCTGCACCTTC. Translated, it gives CSARSLGREHGCTF.